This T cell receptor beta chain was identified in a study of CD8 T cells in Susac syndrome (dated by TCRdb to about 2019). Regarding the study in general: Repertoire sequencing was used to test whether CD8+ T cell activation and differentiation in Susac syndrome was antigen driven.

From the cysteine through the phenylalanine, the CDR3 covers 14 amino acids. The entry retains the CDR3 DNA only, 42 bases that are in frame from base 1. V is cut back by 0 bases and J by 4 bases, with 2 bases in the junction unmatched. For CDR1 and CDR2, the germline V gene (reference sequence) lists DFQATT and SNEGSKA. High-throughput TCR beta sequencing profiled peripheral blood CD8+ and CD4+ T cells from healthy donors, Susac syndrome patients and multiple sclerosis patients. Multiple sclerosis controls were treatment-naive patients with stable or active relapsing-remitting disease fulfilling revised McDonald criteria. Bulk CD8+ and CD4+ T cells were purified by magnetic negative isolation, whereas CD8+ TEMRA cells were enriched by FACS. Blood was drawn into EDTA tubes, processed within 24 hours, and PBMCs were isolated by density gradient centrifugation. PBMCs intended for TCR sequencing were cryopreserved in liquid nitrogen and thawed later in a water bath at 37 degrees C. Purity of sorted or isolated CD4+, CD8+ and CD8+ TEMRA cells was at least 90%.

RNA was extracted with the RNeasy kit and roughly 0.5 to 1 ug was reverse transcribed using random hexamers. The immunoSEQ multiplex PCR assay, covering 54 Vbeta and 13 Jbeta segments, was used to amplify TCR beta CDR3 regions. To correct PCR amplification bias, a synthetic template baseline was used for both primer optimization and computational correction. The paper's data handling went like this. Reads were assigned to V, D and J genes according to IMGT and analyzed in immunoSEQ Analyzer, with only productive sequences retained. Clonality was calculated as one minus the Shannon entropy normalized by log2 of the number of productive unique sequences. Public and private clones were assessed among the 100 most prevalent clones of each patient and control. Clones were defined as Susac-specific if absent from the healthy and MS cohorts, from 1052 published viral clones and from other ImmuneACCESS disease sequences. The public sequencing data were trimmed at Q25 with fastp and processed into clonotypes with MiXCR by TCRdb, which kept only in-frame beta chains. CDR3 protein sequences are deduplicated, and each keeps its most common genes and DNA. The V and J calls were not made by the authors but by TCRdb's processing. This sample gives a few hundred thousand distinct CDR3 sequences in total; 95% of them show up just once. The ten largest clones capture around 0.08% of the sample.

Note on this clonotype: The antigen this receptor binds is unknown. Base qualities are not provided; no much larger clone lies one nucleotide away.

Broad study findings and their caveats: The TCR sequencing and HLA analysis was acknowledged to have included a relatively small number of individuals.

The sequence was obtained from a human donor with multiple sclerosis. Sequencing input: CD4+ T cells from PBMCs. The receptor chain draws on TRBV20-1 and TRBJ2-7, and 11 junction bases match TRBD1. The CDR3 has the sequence CSARDWDRGYEQYF. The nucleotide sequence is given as TGCAGTGCTAGAGATTGGGACAGGGGGTACGAGCAGTACTTC.